These T cell receptor beta chains were read from a single sample in a study of response to subunit inactivated influenza vaccine. TCRdb recomputed calls from the RT-PCR reads with MiXCR, one row per CDR3 protein. This sample has 650,000 or so distinct CDR3 sequences, with approximately 14% found just once. This specimen was PBMCs from blood, taken 14 to 15 days before vaccination. The receptors shown here come from a man aged 50 to 59 who received an inactivated influenza vaccine. CDR3s include the opening cysteine and the closing phenylalanine or tryptophan. The D gene is left open where the match is weak. Size is stated for part of the rows, as once, few or many counts, or as a class when the clone is expanded.

NA,TRBJ2-5,TRBV27,13,NA,CASRDLDQETQYF,TGTGCCAGCAGGGACCTAGACCAAGAGACCCAGTACTTC
TRBD1,TRBJ1-2,TRBV6-1,15,NA,CASSTRTGHPHGYTF,TGTGCCAGCAGTACCAGGACAGGCCACCCTCATGGCTACACCTTC
NA,TRBJ2-5,TRBV12-3/TRBV12-4,16,once,CASSPSHGGIEETQYF,TGTGCCAGCAGCCCTAGTCACGGGGGTATTGAAGAGACCCAGTACTTC
NA,TRBJ2-1,TRBV2,15,NA,CASSASFASYNEQFF,TGTGCCAGCAGCGCTAGCTTCGCGTCCTACAATGAGCAGTTCTTC
NA,TRBJ2-3,TRBV7-6,16,once,CASSQGVERYTDTQYF,TGTGCCAGCAGCCAAGGAGTGGAGCGGTACACAGATACGCAGTATTTT
TRBD1,TRBJ2-7,TRBV5-5,16,NA,CASSLATGGAEYEQYF,TGTGCCAGCAGCTTGGCTACAGGGGGCGCAGAGTACGAGCAGTACTTC
NA,TRBJ1-1,TRBV7-9,13,many,CASSSQVGREAFF,TGTGCCAGCAGCTCCCAGGTGGGCAGGGAAGCTTTCTTT
NA,TRBJ1-6,TRBV20-1,14,NA,CSASSGSYNSPLHF,TGCAGTGCTAGTTCGGGCTCCTATAATTCACCCCTCCACTTT
NA,TRBJ2-1,TRBV10-3,12,NA,CAMKGGHNEQFF,TGTGCCATGAAGGGGGGACACAATGAGCAGTTCTTC
NA,TRBJ1-3,TRBV12-3/TRBV12-4,13,NA,CASSWGTGNTIYF,TGTGCCAGCAGTTGGGGGACTGGAAACACCATATATTTT
NA,TRBJ2-7,TRBV2,14,NA,CASSRQRLSYEQYF,TGTGCCAGCAGTCGACAGCGTCTCTCCTACGAGCAGTACTTC
TRBD2,TRBJ2-3,TRBV7-6,19,many,CASSLNSGSFPHFTDTQYF,TGTGCCAGCAGCTTAAATAGCGGGAGCTTCCCCCACTTCACAGATACGCAGTATTTT
TRBD2,TRBJ2-7,TRBV10-3,16,NA,CAISDLLAGGQNEQYF,TGTGCCATCAGTGACTTACTAGCGGGGGGGCAAAACGAGCAGTACTTC
TRBD2,TRBJ2-3,TRBV12-3/TRBV12-4,15,few,CASSLQRGGPNTQYF,TGTGCCAGCAGTTTACAGCGGGGGGGCCCCAATACGCAGTATTTT
NA,TRBJ2-3,TRBV2,14,few,CASSEGRDTDTQYF,TGTGCCAGCAGTGAAGGCAGGGACACAGATACGCAGTATTTT
NA,TRBJ2-1,TRBV29-1,14,many,CSVPRPYSYNEQFF,TGCAGCGTTCCGAGGCCTTACTCCTACAATGAGCAGTTCTTC
NA,TRBJ2-7,TRBV6-2/TRBV6-3,13,few,CASNGATPYEQYF,TGTGCCAGCAATGGTGCCACACCCTACGAGCAGTACTTC
TRBD1,TRBJ1-2,TRBV5-1,12,few,CASWGQYYGYTF,TGCGCCAGCTGGGGACAGTACTATGGCTACACCTTC
NA,TRBJ1-4,TRBV20-1,11,few,CSAAPREKLFF,TGCAGTGCTGCCCCTCGTGAAAAACTGTTTTTT
TRBD2,TRBJ2-7,TRBV4-2,16,NA,CASSQGVAGGTYEQYF,TGTGCCAGCAGCCAAGGAGTAGCGGGGGGTACCTACGAGCAGTACTTC
NA,TRBJ2-7,TRBV20-1,15,NA,CSARDPFEGAYEQYF,TGCAGTGCTAGAGATCCCTTCGAGGGGGCCTACGAGCAGTACTTC
TRBD1,TRBJ2-3,TRBV20-1,13,few,CSAPDRGPDTQYF,TGCAGTGCTCCAGACAGGGGACCAGATACGCAGTATTTT
TRBD2,TRBJ2-1,TRBV6-2/TRBV6-3,18,few,CASSRPLSGRQTYNEQFF,TGTGCCAGCAGCAGGCCCCTTAGCGGGAGACAAACCTACAATGAGCAGTTCTTC
TRBD1,TRBJ2-7,TRBV28,14,many,CASSTRQGKYEQYF,TGTGCCAGCAGCACGAGACAGGGTAAATACGAGCAGTACTTC
TRBD1,TRBJ2-3,TRBV4-3,16,NA,CASSPYQDRGADTQYF,TGCGCCAGCAGCCCATACCAGGACAGGGGGGCAGATACGCAGTATTTT
TRBD1,TRBJ2-5,TRBV7-2,16,few,CASSLGQGARPETQYF,TGTGCCAGCAGCTTAGGACAGGGGGCGCGTCCGGAGACCCAGTACTTC
NA,TRBJ1-4,TRBV14,14,few,CASSQDPENEKLFF,TGTGCCAGCAGCCAAGACCCGGAGAATGAAAAACTGTTTTTT
NA,TRBJ1-4,TRBV10-3,12,NA,CAISEKGEKLFF,TGTGCCATCAGTGAGAAGGGTGAAAAACTGTTTTTT
TRBD1,TRBJ1-5,TRBV6-2/TRBV6-3,13,NA,CASRDREGQPQHF,TGTGCCAGCAGGGACAGGGAGGGCCAGCCCCAGCATTTT
NA,TRBJ2-2,TRBV20-1,13,NA,CSARLTRAGELFF,TGCAGTGCTAGGTTGACCAGAGCCGGGGAGCTGTTTTTT
NA,TRBJ2-7,TRBV11-2,14,few,CASSPTSGFGGQYF,TGTGCCAGCAGTCCTACTTCAGGGTTCGGGGGGCAGTACTTC
NA,TRBJ2-1,TRBV24-1,17,many,CATSDSYGRALYNEQFF,TGTGCCACCAGTGATAGTTATGGTAGAGCTCTATACAATGAGCAGTTCTTC
TRBD2,TRBJ2-7,TRBV6-5,17,NA,CASSYTSGGPPSYEQYF,TGTGCCAGCAGTTACACTAGCGGGGGGCCTCCATCCTACGAGCAGTACTTC
NA,TRBJ2-1,TRBV5-1,17,many,CASSPNIGRGSYNEQFF,TGCGCCAGCAGCCCTAATATCGGGAGAGGGTCCTACAATGAGCAGTTCTTC
NA,TRBJ2-2,TRBV6-1,13,NA,CASTVGATGELFF,TGTGCCAGCACCGTCGGGGCCACCGGGGAGCTGTTTTTT
NA,TRBJ2-1,TRBV9,13,few,CASSVTGFGEQFF,TGTGCCAGCAGCGTAACAGGTTTTGGTGAGCAGTTCTTC
NA,TRBJ1-6,TRBV3-1,13,NA,CASSQGGQGGLHF,TGTGCCAGCAGCCAAGGGGGTCAAGGGGGCCTCCACTTT
TRBD2,TRBJ2-1,TRBV12-5,14,NA,CASGLGGSWNEQFF,TGTGCTAGTGGTTTGGGCGGGAGTTGGAATGAGCAGTTCTTC
TRBD1,TRBJ1-6,TRBV5-1,16,few,CASSRDRVENNSPLHF,TGCGCCAGCAGCCGGGACAGGGTCGAAAATAATTCACCCCTCCACTTT
NA,TRBJ1-6,TRBV5-1,15,NA,CASTQDAARNSPLHF,TGCGCCAGCACCCAGGATGCGGCTAGGAATTCACCCCTCCACTTT
NA,TRBJ2-1,TRBV5-1,18,many,CASSLGERRQSSYNEQFF,TGCGCCAGCAGCTTGGGGGAGAGGCGCCAAAGCTCCTACAATGAGCAGTTCTTC
NA,TRBJ2-3,TRBV5-1,13,few,CASSWGTTDTQYF,TGCGCCAGCAGCTGGGGGACCACAGATACGCAGTATTTT
NA,TRBJ2-3,TRBV2,16,few,CASSELGQSSTDTQYF,TGTGCCAGCAGTGAACTGGGCCAGTCTAGCACAGATACGCAGTATTTT
NA,TRBJ2-5,TRBV29-1,14,NA,CSVGPSAGRETQYF,TGCAGCGTTGGCCCCTCGGCGGGGAGAGAGACCCAGTACTTC
NA,TRBJ2-1,TRBV15,15,NA,CATSPTGPGRGEQFF,TGTGCCACCAGCCCGACAGGTCCCGGCAGGGGTGAGCAGTTCTTC
NA,TRBJ2-7,TRBV6-6,13,few,CASTLSLGGEQYF,TGTGCCAGCACCCTCTCCCTCGGGGGCGAGCAGTACTTC
TRBD2,TRBJ2-3,TRBV15,16,NA,CATSRDLGLGTDTQYF,TGTGCCACCAGCAGAGACTTGGGACTAGGGACAGATACGCAGTATTTT
NA,TRBJ2-1,TRBV21-1,19,few,CASSKFSGSAGSSYNEQFF,TGTGCCAGCAGCAAATTTTCCGGGAGCGCCGGGAGCTCCTACAATGAGCAGTTCTTC
TRBD2,TRBJ2-1,TRBV7-9,17,NA,CASSLRTGLAGGGEQFF,TGTGCCAGCAGCTTAAGAACGGGACTAGCGGGGGGGGGTGAGCAGTTCTTC
TRBD2,TRBJ2-5,TRBV7-2,16,few,CASSPAGRSNQETQYF,TGTGCCAGCAGCCCAGCGGGGCGGAGTAACCAAGAGACCCAGTACTTC
TRBD1,TRBJ2-4,TRBV28,13,NA,CASSFGQAGIQYF,TGTGCCAGCAGCTTCGGACAGGCGGGCATTCAGTACTTC
NA,TRBJ2-2,TRBV7-2,14,many,CASSLWGRTGELFF,TGTGCCAGCAGCCTATGGGGACGGACCGGGGAGCTGTTTTTT
NA,TRBJ2-5,TRBV10-3,14,many,CAISELKMGETQYF,TGTGCCATCAGTGAGCTGAAAATGGGGGAGACCCAGTACTTC